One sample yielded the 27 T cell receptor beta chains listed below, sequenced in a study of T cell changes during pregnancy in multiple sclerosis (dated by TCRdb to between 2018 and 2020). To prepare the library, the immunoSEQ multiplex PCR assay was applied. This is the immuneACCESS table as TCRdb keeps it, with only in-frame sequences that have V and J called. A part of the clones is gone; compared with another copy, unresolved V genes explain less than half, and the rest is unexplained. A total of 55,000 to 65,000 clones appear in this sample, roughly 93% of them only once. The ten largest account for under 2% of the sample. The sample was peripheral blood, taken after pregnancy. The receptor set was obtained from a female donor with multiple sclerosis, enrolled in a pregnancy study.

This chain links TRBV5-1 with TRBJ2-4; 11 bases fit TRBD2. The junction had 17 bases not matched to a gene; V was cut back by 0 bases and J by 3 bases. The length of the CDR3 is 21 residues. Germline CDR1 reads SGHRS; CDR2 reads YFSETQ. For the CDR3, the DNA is TGCGCCAGCAGCTTGGGCCAGGGTTTCACTAGCGGGAGTCCGAACAAAAACATTCAGTACTTC. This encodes CASSLGQGFTSGSPNKNIQYF.

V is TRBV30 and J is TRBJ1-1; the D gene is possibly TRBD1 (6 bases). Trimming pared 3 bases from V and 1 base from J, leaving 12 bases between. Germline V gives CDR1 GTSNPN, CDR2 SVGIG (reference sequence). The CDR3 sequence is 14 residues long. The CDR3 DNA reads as TGTGCCTGGAGCGCCGGGACACGGAACACTGAAGCTTTCTTT. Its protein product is CAWSAGTRNTEAFF.

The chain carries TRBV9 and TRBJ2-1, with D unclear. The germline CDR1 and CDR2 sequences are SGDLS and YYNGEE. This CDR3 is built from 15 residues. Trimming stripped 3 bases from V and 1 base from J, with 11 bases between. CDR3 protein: CASSADWRSYNEQFF. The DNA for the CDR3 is TGTGCCAGCAGCGCGGATTGGCGGTCCTACAATGAGCAGTTCTTC.

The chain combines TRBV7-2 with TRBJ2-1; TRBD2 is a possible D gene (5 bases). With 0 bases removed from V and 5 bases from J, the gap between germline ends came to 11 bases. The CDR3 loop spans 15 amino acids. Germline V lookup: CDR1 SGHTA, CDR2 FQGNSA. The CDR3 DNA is TGTGCCAGCAGCTTAGCGCTCGCGGGTAACAATGAGCAGTTCTTC. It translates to CASSLALAGNNEQFF. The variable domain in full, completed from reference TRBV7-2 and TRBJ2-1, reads GAGVSQSPSNKVTEKGKDVELRCDPISGHTALYWYRQSLGQGLEFLIYFQGNSAPDKSGLPSDRFSAERTGGSVSTLTIQRTQQEDSAVYLCASSLALAGNNEQFFGPGTRLTVL.

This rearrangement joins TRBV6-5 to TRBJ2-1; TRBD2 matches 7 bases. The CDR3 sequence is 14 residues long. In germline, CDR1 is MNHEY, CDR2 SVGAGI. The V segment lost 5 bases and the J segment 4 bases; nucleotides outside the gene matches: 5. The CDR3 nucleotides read TGTGCCAGCAGTACCTCAGCGGGATACAATGAGCAGTTCTTC. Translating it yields CASSTSAGYNEQFF.

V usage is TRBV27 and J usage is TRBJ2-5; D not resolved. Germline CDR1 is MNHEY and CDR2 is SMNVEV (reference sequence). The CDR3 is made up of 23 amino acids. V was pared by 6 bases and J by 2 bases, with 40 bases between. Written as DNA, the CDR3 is TGTGCCAGCAGGTCACTATATACTCAGTTCGGCCAGTTCGAAGCCGCAACACAAGAGACCCAGTACTTC. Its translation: CASRSLYTQFGQFEAATQETQYF.

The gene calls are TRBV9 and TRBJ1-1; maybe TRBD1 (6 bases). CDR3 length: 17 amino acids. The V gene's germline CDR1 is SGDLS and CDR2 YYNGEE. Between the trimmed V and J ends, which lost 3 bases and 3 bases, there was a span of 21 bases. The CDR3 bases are TGTGCCAGCAGCGGCTTAGGGGGGAGGGCGGCGGACACTGAAGCTTTCTTT. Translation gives CASSGLGGRAADTEAFF.

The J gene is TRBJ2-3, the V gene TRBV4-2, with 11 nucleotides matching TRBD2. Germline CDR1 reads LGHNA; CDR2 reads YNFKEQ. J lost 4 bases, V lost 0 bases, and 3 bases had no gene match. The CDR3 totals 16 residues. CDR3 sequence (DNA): TGTGCCAGCAGCCAAGATTATAGCGGGAGGGCAGATACGCAGTATTTT. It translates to CASSQDYSGRADTQYF.

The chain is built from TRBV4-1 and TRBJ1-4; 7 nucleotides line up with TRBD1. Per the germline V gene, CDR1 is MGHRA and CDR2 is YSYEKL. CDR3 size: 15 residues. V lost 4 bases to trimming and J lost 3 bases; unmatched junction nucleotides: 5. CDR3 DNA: TGCGCCAGCAGCCCGATACAGGGGCCTAATGAAAAACTGTTTTTT. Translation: CASSPIQGPNEKLFF.

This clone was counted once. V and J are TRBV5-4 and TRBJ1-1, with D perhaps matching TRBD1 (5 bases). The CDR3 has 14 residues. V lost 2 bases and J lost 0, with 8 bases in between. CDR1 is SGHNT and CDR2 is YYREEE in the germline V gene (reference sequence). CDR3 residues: CASSLPGLNTEAFF. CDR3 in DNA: TGTGCCAGCAGCTTACCAGGGCTGAACACTGAAGCTTTCTTT.

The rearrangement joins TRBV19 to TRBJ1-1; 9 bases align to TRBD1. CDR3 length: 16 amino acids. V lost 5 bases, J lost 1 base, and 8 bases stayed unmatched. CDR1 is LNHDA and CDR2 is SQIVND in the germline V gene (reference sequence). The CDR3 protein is CASSGGQGLRNTEAFF. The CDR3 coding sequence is TGTGCCAGTAGTGGGGGACAGGGTCTGAGGAACACTGAAGCTTTCTTT.

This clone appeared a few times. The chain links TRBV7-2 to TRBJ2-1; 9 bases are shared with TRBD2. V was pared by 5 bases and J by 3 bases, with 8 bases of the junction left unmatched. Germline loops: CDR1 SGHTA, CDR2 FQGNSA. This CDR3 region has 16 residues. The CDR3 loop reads CASSPRLAELYNEQFF. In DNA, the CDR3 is TGTGCCAGCAGCCCCCGACTAGCGGAACTCTACAATGAGCAGTTCTTC.

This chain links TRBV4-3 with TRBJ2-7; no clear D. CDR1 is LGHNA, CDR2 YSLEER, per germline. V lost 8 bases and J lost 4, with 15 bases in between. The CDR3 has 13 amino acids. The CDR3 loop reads CASGVARGYEQYF. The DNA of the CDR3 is TGCGCCAGCGGAGTAGCCCGAGGTTACGAGCAGTACTTC.

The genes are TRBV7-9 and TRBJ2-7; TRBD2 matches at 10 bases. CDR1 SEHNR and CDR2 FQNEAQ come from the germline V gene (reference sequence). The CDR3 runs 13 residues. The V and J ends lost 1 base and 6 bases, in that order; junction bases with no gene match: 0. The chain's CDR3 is CASSLVAGGEQYF. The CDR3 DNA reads TGTGCCAGCAGCTTAGTAGCGGGAGGCGAGCAGTACTTC. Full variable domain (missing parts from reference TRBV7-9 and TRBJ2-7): DTGVSQNPRHKITKRGQNVTFRCDPISEHNRLYWYRQTLGQGPEFLTYFQNEAQLEKSRLLSDRFSAERPKGSFSTLEIQRTEQGDSAMYLCASSLVAGGEQYFGPGTRLTVT.

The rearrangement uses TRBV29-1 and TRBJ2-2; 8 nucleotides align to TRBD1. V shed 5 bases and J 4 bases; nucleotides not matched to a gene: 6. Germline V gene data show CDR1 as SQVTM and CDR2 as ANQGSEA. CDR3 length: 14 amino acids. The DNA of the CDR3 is TGCAGCGTTCACTCCGGGACAGGCACCGGGGAGCTGTTTTTT. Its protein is CSVHSGTGTGELFF.

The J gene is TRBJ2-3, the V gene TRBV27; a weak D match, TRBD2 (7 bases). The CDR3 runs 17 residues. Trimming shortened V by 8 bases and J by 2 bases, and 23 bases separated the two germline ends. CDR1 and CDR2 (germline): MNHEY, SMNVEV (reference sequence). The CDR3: CASLKGGGRISTDTQYF. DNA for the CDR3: TGTGCCAGCCTCAAAGGGGGGGGACGGATTTCCACAGATACGCAGTATTTT.

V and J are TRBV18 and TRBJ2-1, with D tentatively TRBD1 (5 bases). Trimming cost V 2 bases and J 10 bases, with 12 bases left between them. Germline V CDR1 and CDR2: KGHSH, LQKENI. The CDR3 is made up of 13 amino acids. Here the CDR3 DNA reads TGTGCCAGCTCACCATTAGGGGTCTTCGAGCAGTTCTTC. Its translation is CASSPLGVFEQFF.

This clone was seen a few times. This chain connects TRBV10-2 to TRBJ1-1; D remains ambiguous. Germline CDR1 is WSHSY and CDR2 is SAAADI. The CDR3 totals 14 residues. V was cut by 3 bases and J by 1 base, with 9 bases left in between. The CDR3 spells CASSDGRGNTEAFF. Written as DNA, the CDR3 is TGCGCCAGCAGTGATGGGAGAGGGAACACTGAAGCTTTCTTT.

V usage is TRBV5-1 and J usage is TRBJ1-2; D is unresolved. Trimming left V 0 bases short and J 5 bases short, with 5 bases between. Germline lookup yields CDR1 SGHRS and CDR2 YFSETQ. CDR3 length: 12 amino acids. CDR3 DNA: TGCGCCAGCAGCTTGGACGGGTATGGCTACACCTTC. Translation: CASSLDGYGYTF. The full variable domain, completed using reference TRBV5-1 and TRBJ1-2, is KAGVTQTPRYLIKTRGQQVTLSCSPISGHRSVSWYQQTPGQGLQFLFEYFSETQRNKGNFPGRFSGRQFSNSRSEMNVSTLELGDSALYLCASSLDGYGYTFGSGTRLTVV.

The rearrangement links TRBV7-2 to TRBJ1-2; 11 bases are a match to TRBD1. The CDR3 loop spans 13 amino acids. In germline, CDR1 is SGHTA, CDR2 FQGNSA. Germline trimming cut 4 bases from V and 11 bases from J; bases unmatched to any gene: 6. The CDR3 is CASSSDRGRGYTF. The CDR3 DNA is TGTGCCAGCAGCTCGGACAGGGGGCGCGGGTACACCTTC.

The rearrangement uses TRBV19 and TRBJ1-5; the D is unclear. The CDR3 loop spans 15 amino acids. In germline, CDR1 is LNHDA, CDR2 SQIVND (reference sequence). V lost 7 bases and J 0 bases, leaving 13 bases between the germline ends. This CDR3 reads CASNLYDYSNQPQHF. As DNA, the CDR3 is TGTGCCAGTAATCTCTACGACTATAGCAATCAGCCCCAGCATTTT.

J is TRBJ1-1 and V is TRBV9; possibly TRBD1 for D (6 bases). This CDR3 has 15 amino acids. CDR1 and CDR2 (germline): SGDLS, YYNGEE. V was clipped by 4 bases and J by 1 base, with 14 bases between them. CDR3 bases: TGTGCCAGCAGCCCCCCCCAGGGGCCGAACACTGAAGCTTTCTTT. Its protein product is CASSPPQGPNTEAFF.

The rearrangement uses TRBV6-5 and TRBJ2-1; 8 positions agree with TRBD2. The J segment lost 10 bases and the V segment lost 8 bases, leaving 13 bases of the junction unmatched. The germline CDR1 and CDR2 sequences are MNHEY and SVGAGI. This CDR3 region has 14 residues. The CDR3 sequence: CASFGLAGGQEQFF. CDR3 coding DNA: TGTGCCAGCTTTGGGCTAGCGGGCGGTCAGGAGCAGTTCTTC.

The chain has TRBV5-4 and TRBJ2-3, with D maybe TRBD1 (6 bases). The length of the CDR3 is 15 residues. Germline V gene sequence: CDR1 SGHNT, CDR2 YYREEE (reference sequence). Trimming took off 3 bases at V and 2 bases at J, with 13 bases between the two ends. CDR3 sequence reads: CASSSPWTATDTQYF. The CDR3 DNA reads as TGTGCCAGCAGCTCCCCTTGGACAGCCACAGATACGCAGTATTTT. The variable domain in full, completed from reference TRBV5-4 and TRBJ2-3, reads ETGVTQSPTHLIKTRGQQVTLRCSSQSGHNTVSWYQQALGQGPQFIFQYYREEENGRGNFPPRFSGLQFPNYSSELNVNALELDDSALYLCASSSPWTATDTQYFGPGTRLTVL.

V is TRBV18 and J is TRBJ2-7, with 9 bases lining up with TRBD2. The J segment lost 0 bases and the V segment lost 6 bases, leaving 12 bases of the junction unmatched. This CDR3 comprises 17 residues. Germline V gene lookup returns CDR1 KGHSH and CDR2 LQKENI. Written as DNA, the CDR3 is TGTGCCAGCTCGTTTGCGGGAGGGCCATCGGGCTCCTACGAGCAGTACTTC. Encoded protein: CASSFAGGPSGSYEQYF. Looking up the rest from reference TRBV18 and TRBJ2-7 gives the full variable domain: NAGVMQNPRHLVRRRGQEARLRCSPMKGHSHVYWYRQLPEEGLKFMVYLQKENIIDESGMPKERFSAEFPKEGPSILRIQQVVRGDSAAYFCASSFAGGPSGSYEQYFGPGTRLTVT.

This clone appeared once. CDR3 protein: CASSMLPGDTQPQHF. CDR3 sequence (DNA): TGTGCCAGTAGTATGCTCCCGGGGGATACTCAGCCCCAGCATTTT. This rearrangement joins TRBV19 to TRBJ1-5; D is perhaps TRBD1 (5 bases). Germline V CDR1 and CDR2: LNHDA, SQIVND (reference sequence). V was cut by 3 bases and J by 6 bases, with 15 bases left in between. The CDR3 loop spans 15 amino acids. The whole variable domain, filled in from reference TRBV19 and TRBJ1-5, reads DGGITQSPKYLFRKEGQNVTLSCEQNLNHDAMYWYRQDPGQGLRLIYYSQIVNDFQKGDIAEGYSVSREKKESFPLTVTSAQKNPTAFYLCASSMLPGDTQPQHFGDGTRLSIL.

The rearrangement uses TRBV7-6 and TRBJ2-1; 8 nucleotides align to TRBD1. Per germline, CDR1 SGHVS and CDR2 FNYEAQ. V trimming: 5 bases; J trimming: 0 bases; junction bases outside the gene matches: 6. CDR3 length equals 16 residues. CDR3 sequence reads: CASSRQGARSYNEQFF. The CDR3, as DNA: TGTGCCAGCAGCCGGCAGGGGGCCCGCTCCTACAATGAGCAGTTCTTC.